The rows below give T cell receptor beta chains drawn from one sample of a study of blood T cell repertoires in COVID-19. Using immunoSEQ multiplex PCR, the repertoire was profiled, and TCRdb retains in-frame clones only, with some absent. The sample includes some 250,000 clones, roughly 88% of them seen just once. Sequencing was done on a sample of peripheral blood. Receptors originate from a woman between 25 and 40 years old with acute or convalescent COVID-19. The CDR3 runs from the conserved cysteine through the conserved F or W. The D gene is left open where the match is weak. A clone size is listed for some rows: how often the clone was seen (once, few, many), or a class if it is expanded.

d_call: TRBD2
j_call: TRBJ2-7
v_call: TRBV20-1
clone_size: -
cdr3_aa: CSASLAGTSYEQYF
cdr3_nt: TGCAGTGCTAGTCTAGCGGGGACATCCTACGAGCAGTACTTC

d_call: TRBD2
j_call: TRBJ2-7
v_call: TRBV10-3
clone_size: -
cdr3_aa: CAISALSGTTYEQYF
cdr3_nt: TGTGCCATCAGTGCCCTAAGCGGGACTACCTACGAGCAGTACTTC

d_call: TRBD1
j_call: TRBJ2-7
v_call: TRBV5-1
clone_size: once
cdr3_aa: CASSPGTGYTYEQYF
cdr3_nt: TGCGCCAGCAGCCCCGGGACAGGGTATACCTACGAGCAGTACTTC

d_call: -
j_call: TRBJ1-2
v_call: TRBV2
clone_size: -
cdr3_aa: CASRRGGNGYTF
cdr3_nt: TGTGCCAGCAGGAGGGGGGGGAATGGCTACACCTTC

d_call: -
j_call: TRBJ1-6
v_call: TRBV2
clone_size: -
cdr3_aa: CASRGPRREPYNSPLHF
cdr3_nt: TGTGCCAGCAGGGGACCCCGGAGGGAACCCTATAATTCACCCCTCCACTTT

d_call: -
j_call: TRBJ2-1
v_call: TRBV19
clone_size: -
cdr3_aa: CASSLPVGGSGNEQFF
cdr3_nt: TGTGCCAGTAGTCTCCCGGTCGGAGGGAGCGGTAATGAGCAGTTCTTC

d_call: TRBD2
j_call: TRBJ2-1
v_call: TRBV7-7
clone_size: -
cdr3_aa: CASSFGTSGQNEQFF
cdr3_nt: TGTGCCAGCAGCTTCGGGACTAGCGGACAGAATGAGCAGTTCTTC

d_call: -
j_call: TRBJ2-7
v_call: TRBV7-8
clone_size: once
cdr3_aa: CASSLARRGGTYEQYF
cdr3_nt: TGTGCCAGCAGCTTAGCGCGGCGAGGAGGCACCTACGAGCAGTACTTC

d_call: -
j_call: TRBJ1-5
v_call: TRBV9
clone_size: -
cdr3_aa: CASSVGQYSNQPQHF
cdr3_nt: TGTGCCAGCAGCGTAGGGCAGTATAGCAATCAGCCCCAGCATTTT

d_call: TRBD1
j_call: TRBJ2-7
v_call: TRBV30
clone_size: -
cdr3_aa: CAWSSTGSHEQYF
cdr3_nt: TGTGCCTGGAGTTCGACAGGGTCGCACGAGCAGTACTTC

d_call: -
j_call: TRBJ2-1
v_call: TRBV19
clone_size: -
cdr3_aa: CASQETSYYNEQFF
cdr3_nt: TGTGCCTCACAAGAGACTTCTTACTACAATGAGCAGTTCTTC

d_call: TRBD2
j_call: TRBJ2-1
v_call: TRBV6-5
clone_size: -
cdr3_aa: CASSYLLAGGPDEQFF
cdr3_nt: TGTGCCAGCAGTTACTTGCTAGCGGGAGGGCCCGATGAGCAGTTCTTC

d_call: TRBD1
j_call: TRBJ1-5
v_call: TRBV6-5
clone_size: -
cdr3_aa: CASSSTGGDQPQHF
cdr3_nt: TGTGCCAGCAGTAGTACAGGGGGGGATCAGCCCCAGCATTTT

d_call: -
j_call: TRBJ2-3
v_call: TRBV2
clone_size: -
cdr3_aa: CASSEARSLASQYF
cdr3_nt: TGTGCCAGCAGTGAAGCTAGATCACTAGCTAGTCAGTATTTT

d_call: -
j_call: TRBJ2-1
v_call: TRBV30
clone_size: -
cdr3_aa: CAWRGSSYNEQFF
cdr3_nt: TGTGCCTGGAGGGGCAGCTCCTACAATGAGCAGTTCTTC

d_call: -
j_call: TRBJ2-5
v_call: TRBV7-2
clone_size: -
cdr3_aa: CASSYGTYQETQYF
cdr3_nt: TGTGCCAGCAGCTATGGGACTTACCAAGAGACCCAGTACTTC

d_call: -
j_call: TRBJ2-4
v_call: TRBV5-1
clone_size: -
cdr3_aa: CASSLALMLRAKNIQYF
cdr3_nt: TGCGCCAGCAGCTTGGCCCTTATGCTGAGGGCCAAAAACATTCAGTACTTC

d_call: -
j_call: TRBJ2-7
v_call: TRBV7-2
clone_size: -
cdr3_aa: CASSFGSHYEQYF
cdr3_nt: TGTGCCAGCAGCTTCGGGTCGCACTACGAGCAGTACTTC

d_call: -
j_call: TRBJ2-5
v_call: TRBV5-5
clone_size: -
cdr3_aa: CASSLGLDKETQYF
cdr3_nt: TGTGCCAGCAGCTTGGGGTTAGACAAAGAGACCCAGTACTTC

d_call: TRBD1
j_call: TRBJ1-4
v_call: TRBV29-1
clone_size: -
cdr3_aa: CSVRQGGKLFF
cdr3_nt: TGCAGCGTAAGACAGGGAGGAAAACTGTTTTTT

d_call: -
j_call: TRBJ1-2
v_call: TRBV12-3/TRBV12-4
clone_size: once
cdr3_aa: CASRPGHLGGYTF
cdr3_nt: TGTGCCAGCAGGCCGGGACATTTGGGAGGCTACACCTTC

d_call: TRBD2
j_call: TRBJ2-3
v_call: TRBV5-4
clone_size: -
cdr3_aa: CASSPGTSGSPTQYF
cdr3_nt: TGTGCCAGCAGCCCCGGGACTAGCGGGAGCCCAACGCAGTATTTT

d_call: -
j_call: TRBJ1-1
v_call: TRBV2
clone_size: -
cdr3_aa: CASSLSTEAFF
cdr3_nt: TGTGCCAGCAGTTTGAGCACTGAAGCTTTCTTT

d_call: -
j_call: TRBJ1-2
v_call: TRBV9
clone_size: -
cdr3_aa: CASSEGGNYGYTF
cdr3_nt: TGTGCCAGCAGCGAGGGAGGGAACTATGGCTACACCTTC

d_call: -
j_call: TRBJ1-1
v_call: TRBV30
clone_size: -
cdr3_aa: CAWNPGITYTEAFF
cdr3_nt: TGTGCCTGGAATCCGGGGATTACGTACACTGAAGCTTTCTTT

d_call: TRBD1
j_call: TRBJ2-7
v_call: TRBV3-1/TRBV3-2
clone_size: -
cdr3_aa: CASSQGTGGTYEQYF
cdr3_nt: TGTGCCAGCAGCCAAGGGACAGGGGGTACCTACGAGCAGTACTTC

d_call: -
j_call: TRBJ2-2
v_call: TRBV27
clone_size: -
cdr3_aa: CASSFYLSGLNTGELFF
cdr3_nt: TGTGCCAGCAGTTTTTATCTGTCAGGACTGAACACCGGGGAGCTGTTTTTT

d_call: TRBD1
j_call: TRBJ1-1
v_call: TRBV2
clone_size: -
cdr3_aa: CASSATGSMDTEAFF
cdr3_nt: TGTGCCAGCAGTGCGACAGGGTCTATGGACACTGAAGCTTTCTTT

d_call: -
j_call: TRBJ2-2
v_call: TRBV6-5
clone_size: -
cdr3_aa: CASSYSGSYTGELFF
cdr3_nt: TGTGCCAGCAGTTACTCCGGGAGTTACACCGGGGAGCTGTTTTTT

d_call: -
j_call: TRBJ2-1
v_call: TRBV9
clone_size: -
cdr3_aa: CASTQRAWLDNEQFF
cdr3_nt: TGTGCCAGCACCCAGAGGGCTTGGTTGGACAATGAGCAGTTCTTC